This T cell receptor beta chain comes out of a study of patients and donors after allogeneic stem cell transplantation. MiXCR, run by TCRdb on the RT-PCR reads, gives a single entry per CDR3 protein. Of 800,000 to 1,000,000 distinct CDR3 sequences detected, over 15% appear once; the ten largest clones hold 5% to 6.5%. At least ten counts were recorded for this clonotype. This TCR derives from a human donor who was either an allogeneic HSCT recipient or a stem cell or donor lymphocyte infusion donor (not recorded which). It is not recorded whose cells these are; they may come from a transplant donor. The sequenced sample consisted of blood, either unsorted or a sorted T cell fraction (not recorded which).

This chain's CDR3 is CASSYSSRTISYEQYF. CDR3 bases: TGTGCCAGCAGTTACTCGTCCAGGACTATCTCCTACGAGCAGTACTTC. The rearrangement links TRBV6-5 to TRBJ2-7, with D possibly being TRBD2 (6 bases). Trimming took 0 bases from V and 0 from J, leaving 12 bases between them. The CDR3 has 16 residues. Per the germline V gene, CDR1 is MNHEY and CDR2 is SVGAGI.